This is a list of T cell receptor beta chains from one sample in a study of post-analysis software for immune sequencing data. TCRdb called the PCR reads again in MiXCR, with one record for every CDR3 protein. In the table there are about 770,000 distinct CDR3 sequences, about 43% of which are singletons. Specimen: blood. The receptors were gathered from a girl under 18 with multiple sclerosis. Each CDR3 is given with its conserved first and last residue. Each record gives: J gene, V gene, D gene, CDR3 protein. D genes are given only for firm matches.

TRBJ2-7	TRBV12-3/TRBV12-4	-	CASTPGMASYEQYF
TRBJ2-1	TRBV29-1	TRBD2	CSVESPQLAGNNEQFF
-	TRBV6-5	TRBD1	CASSSGQAQEEQYF
TRBJ2-3	TRBV6-6	TRBD2	CASSYSSSGRATDTQYF
-	TRBV7-3	-	CASSLSPSSYNEQYF
TRBJ2-1	TRBV12-3/TRBV12-4	-	CASSLAGYDNEQFF
TRBJ2-3	TRBV7-9	-	CASSYTQPSEADTQYF
TRBJ2-1	TRBV20-1	TRBD2	CSARTSGDKRRAGILHNEQFF
TRBJ2-7	TRBV13	-	CASSPGVGSPYEQYF
TRBJ1-4	TRBV10-3	-	CAISESKVMQPANEKLFF
TRBJ2-1	TRBV7-3	-	CASSSRSSDEQFF
TRBJ2-7	TRBV6-5	-	CASRSVNEQYF
TRBJ1-2	TRBV24-1	TRBD1	CATSESGTGNYGYTF
TRBJ2-1	TRBV4-1	TRBD1	CASSRDDRGNEQFF
TRBJ2-7	TRBV11-2	TRBD2	CASSLGSGILSYEQYF
TRBJ2-3	TRBV7-9	-	CASSGVTVRTDTQYF
TRBJ2-7	TRBV2	-	CASSGTVSSYEQYF
TRBJ2-5	TRBV5-4	-	CASSTGQRGGQETQYF
TRBJ2-7	TRBV5-1	TRBD2	CASRPGPTGGYEQYF
TRBJ2-7	TRBV27	-	CASSPSAGQSTMGYF
TRBJ2-5	TRBV5-1	-	CASSLGLGAEETQYF
TRBJ1-5	TRBV29-1	TRBD1	CSVKGAGQPQHF
TRBJ1-1	TRBV5-1	-	CASSPWDTTNTEAFF
TRBJ2-5	TRBV20-1	TRBD1	CSARKTGTQETQYF
TRBJ2-1	TRBV7-2	-	CASSAQGIAGNEQFF
TRBJ2-5	TRBV28	-	CASNLRETGAVETQYF
TRBJ2-3	TRBV12-3/TRBV12-4	TRBD1	CASSPGQTYGTDTQYF